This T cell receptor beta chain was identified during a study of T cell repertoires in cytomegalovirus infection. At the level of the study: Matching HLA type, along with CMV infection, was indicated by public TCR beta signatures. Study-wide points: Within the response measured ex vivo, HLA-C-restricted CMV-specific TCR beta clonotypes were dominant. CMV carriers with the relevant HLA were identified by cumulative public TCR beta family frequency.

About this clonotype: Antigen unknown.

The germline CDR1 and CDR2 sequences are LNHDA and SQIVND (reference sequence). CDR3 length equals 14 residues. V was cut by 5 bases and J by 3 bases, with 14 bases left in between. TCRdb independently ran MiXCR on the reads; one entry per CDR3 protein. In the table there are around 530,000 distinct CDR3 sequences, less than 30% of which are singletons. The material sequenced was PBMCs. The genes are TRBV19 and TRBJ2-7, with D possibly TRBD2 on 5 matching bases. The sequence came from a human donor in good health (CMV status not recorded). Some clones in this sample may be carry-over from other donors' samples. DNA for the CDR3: TGTGCCAGTAGTCCCCGGGGTTGGAACTACGAGCAGTACGTC. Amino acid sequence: CASSPRGWNYEQYV.